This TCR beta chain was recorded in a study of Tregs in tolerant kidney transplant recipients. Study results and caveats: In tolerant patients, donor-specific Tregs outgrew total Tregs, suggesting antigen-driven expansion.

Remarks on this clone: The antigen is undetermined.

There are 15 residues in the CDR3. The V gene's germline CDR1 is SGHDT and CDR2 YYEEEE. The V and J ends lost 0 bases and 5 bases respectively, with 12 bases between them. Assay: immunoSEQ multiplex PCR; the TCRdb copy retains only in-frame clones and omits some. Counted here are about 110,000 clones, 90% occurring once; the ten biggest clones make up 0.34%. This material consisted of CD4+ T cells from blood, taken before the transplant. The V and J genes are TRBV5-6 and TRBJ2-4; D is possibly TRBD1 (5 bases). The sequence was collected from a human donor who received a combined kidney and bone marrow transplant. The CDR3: CASSLGQLTENIQYF. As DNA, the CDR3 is TGTGCCAGCAGCTTGGGACAGCTAACTGAAAACATTCAGTACTTC.